One sample yielded the 9 T cell receptor beta chains listed below, sequenced in a study of regulatory T cells in long-lasting Graves disease. The time point was: newly diagnosed GD, antithyroid drugs for less than 3 months. The TCR library was prepared using RNA isolated from PBMCs. Library construction for TCR beta used iRepertoire HTBI primers and Arm-PCR of CDR3 regions. TCRdb passed the multiplex PCR reads through MiXCR, listing each CDR3 protein once. The sample lists a few hundred thousand distinct CDR3 sequences, 18% occurring once. These data were also reused for a study on T cells in Graves' hyperthyroidism and ophthalmopathy.

The sequences come from peripheral blood mononuclear cells (PBMCs), collected at new diagnosis, from a patient treated with antithyroid drugs. These TCRs come from a woman aged 25 to 39 with Graves disease.

This clonotype came up a few times. The chain uses TRBV11-2 and TRBJ2-1; D may be TRBD2 (5 bases). Per germline, CDR1 SGHAT and CDR2 FQNNGV. The CDR3 has 15 residues. Trimming removed 4 bases from V and 10 bases from J, with 20 bases in between. The CDR3 region is CASSSYPKAVEEQFF. In nucleotides, the CDR3 is TGTGCCAGCAGCTCCTATCCTAAAGCGGTAGAGGAGCAGTTCTTC.

About this clonotype: It may be a read error: a sequence one base away is much more abundant. The V call is TRBV5-5, the J call TRBJ2-7; D not certain. The J call is in doubt because the DNA end fits TRBJ2-1 better. The length of the CDR3 is 14 residues. Germline CDR1 SGHKS, CDR2 YYEKEE (reference sequence). CDR3 amino acids: CASSLERSHNEQFF. The CDR3 nucleotides read TGTGCCAGCAGCTTGGAAAGGAGCCACAATGAGCAGTTCTTC.

In the case of this clonotype: Being one base from a much bigger clone, this may be a read error. Because it lacks the conserved phenylalanine or tryptophan at the end, this CDR3 is likely a read error. The CDR3 is CSVSRFSGTYEQYL. The DNA of the CDR3 is TGCAGCGTCTCCCGATTTAGCGGGACCTACGAGCAGTACCTC. The J gene is TRBJ2-7, the V gene TRBV29-1, with 8 bases lining up with TRBD2. Germline V CDR1 and CDR2: SQVTM, ANQGSEA. This CDR3 region has 14 residues. The V and J ends lost 6 bases and 2 bases, in that order; junction bases with no gene match: 9.

The rearrangement joins TRBV10-1 to TRBJ2-2; D perhaps matches TRBD1 (5 bases). V was clipped by 7 bases and J by 0 bases, with 18 bases between them. Germline CDR1 WNHNN, CDR2 SYGVQD (reference sequence). The length of the CDR3 is 17 residues. The CDR3 coding sequence is TGCGCCAGCAACCCCAGCAGGGATTTCGCGAACACCGGGGAGCTGTTTTTT. Protein sequence: CASNPSRDFANTGELFF.

This clonotype showed up many times. The genes are TRBV19 and TRBJ1-1; TRBD1 is a possible D gene (6 bases). CDR3 size: 14 residues. The V gene lost 7 bases and the J gene lost 0 bases, with 12 bases spanning the gap. Germline CDR1 reads LNHDA; CDR2 reads SQIVND (reference sequence). CDR3 coding DNA: TGTGCCAGTAAAGGACAGAGTATGAACACTGAAGCTTTCTTT. This encodes CASKGQSMNTEAFF.

This clonotype has a count of ten or more. The CDR3 region is CASSLSAQSGNTIYF. The CDR3 bases are TGCGCCAGCAGCTTGTCGGCCCAGTCTGGAAACACCATATATTTT. The rearrangement links TRBV5-1 to TRBJ1-3; D not resolved. Trimming pared 1 base from V and 1 base from J, leaving 9 bases between. Looked up from germline, CDR1 is SGHRS and CDR2 is YFSETQ. The CDR3 consists of 15 residues.

Many counts were recorded for this clonotype. The chain has TRBV5-1 and TRBJ2-1, with 8 bases matching TRBD2. Germline CDR1 is SGHRS and CDR2 is YFSETQ. V was clipped by 0 bases and J by 4 bases; unmatched bases: 3. The CDR3 covers 15 residues. CDR3 coding DNA: TGCGCCAGCAGCTTGGAGCGGGGGCGTTACAATGAGCAGTTCTTC. Translated, it gives CASSLERGRYNEQFF.

This clonotype was counted between two and nine times. This chain connects TRBV5-4 to TRBJ1-2; D not resolved. V was trimmed by 2 bases and J by 0 bases, leaving 11 bases between them. The CDR3 extends over 15 amino acids. CDR1 is SGHNT and CDR2 is YYREEE in the germline V gene (reference sequence). In DNA form, the CDR3 reads TGTGCCAGCAGCTTTTCAGAGTTAGCTAACTATGGCTACACCTTC. Translating gives CASSFSELANYGYTF.

In this sample, this clonotype turned up many times. The chain has TRBV5-1 and TRBJ1-6, with D hard to call. This CDR3 has 14 residues. V lost 1 base and J lost 6, with 8 bases in between. Germline CDR1 and CDR2: SGHRS and YFSETQ. CDR3 residues: CASSLWGSNSPLHF. CDR3 coding DNA: TGCGCCAGCAGCTTGTGGGGAAGTAATTCACCCCTCCACTTT.